A single TCR beta chain is shown here with its context. What it recognizes is unknown. This record comes from a study of blood T cells in healthy people across ages. Study-level results: Higher diversity and more naive CD4+ cells were features of long-lived donors, compared to aged donors.

With 5 bases removed from V and 8 bases from J, the gap between germline ends came to 9 bases. This CDR3 spans 11 amino acids. Germline V CDR1 and CDR2: SQVTM, ANQGSEA. Through a sample-barcoded 5' primer and a J-beta primer mix, a second PCR was run for roughly 6 to 11 cycles. Each TCR beta cDNA got a 12-nucleotide random molecular identifier. CDR3-containing paired-end reads numbered at least 2.5 million in each sample. From the 5' RACE reads, TCRdb called clonotypes with MiXCR, one entry per CDR3 protein. The sample consists of 1,500,000 or so distinct CDR3 sequences, approximately 59% of them appearing once.

The sequenced material came from blood. The V call is TRBV29-1, the J call TRBJ2-2; D is ambiguous. The source is a man aged 18 to 29 in good health. The CDR3 region is CSVPTEGELFF. The CDR3 nucleotides read TGCAGCGTTCCTACCGAGGGGGAGCTGTTTTTT.